This T cell receptor (beta chain) is drawn from a study of shared clonotypes between healthy human individuals (dated by TCRdb to the early 2020s). Describing the broader study: A couple of women and three men aged 18 to 49 years were included in the cohort. Libraries were prepared and TCR repertoires were sequenced by different laboratories using diverse techniques, in order to increase sequencing depth and limit assay-specific biases. For each donor, CD4 naive and CD4 memory were each given three plates, CD8 naive was given two plates, and CD8 memory was given one plate. To estimate repertoire size and how much clonotype sharing occurs between individuals, the study deeply sequenced the blood TCR repertoires of a handful of healthy adults. Each donor's leukapheresis produced roughly between roughly 0.85 and 10 billion PBMCs. Findings and caveats that apply to the study as a whole: Sampling was limited to blood, and TCR repertoires in tissue likely differ from TCR repertoires in blood. Naive subsets generally had larger estimated clonotype richness than memory subsets did. Across several donors, approximately 5% of naive CD4, roughly 3.5% of naive CD8, 2.3% of memory CD4, and around 0.4% of memory CD8 clonotypes were shared. Pairwise subsampling led to the expectation that sequencing depth would affect the degree of clonotype sharing among donors. Rarefaction of sorted-subset datasets indicated incomplete sequencing despite the large sequencing depth. The small number of donors limited the genetic and exposure-history diversity represented. Clonotypes shared by all four sorted-subset donors showed higher generation probabilities than non-shared clonotypes.

Germline trimming: 5 bases from V, 4 bases from J; junction bases outside gene matches: 9. According to the germline V gene, CDR1 reads SGHVS and CDR2 reads FNYEAQ. CDR3 length: 16 amino acids, cysteine to phenylalanine. Solely the CDR3 DNA is kept, with 48 bases framed from the first base. Note on this clone: Its antigen target is currently unknown. The input lacks base qualities; no much larger clone sits a single base away.

Using the deep immunoSEQ assay, multiplex PCR amplified TCR CDR3 regions from genomic DNA. Extracted genomic DNA from each cell subset was spread evenly across all wells of several immunoSEQ 96-well plates, with each plate serving as a replicate. For sorted subsets, each replicate PCR was loaded with around 200 ng genomic DNA, equivalent to 30,000 or so T cell genomes. Purified libraries were measured with a Qubit 3.0 fluorometer, size-checked on a Bioanalyzer 2100, and measured again with the KAPA Library Quantification kit. Each immunoSEQ 96-well plate was sequenced on its own single-read 150-cycle Illumina NextSeq 550 flow cell. The authors' pipeline ran thus. The immunoSEQ output contained only junctional sequences without quality scores, so filtering could not match that applied to full-length reads. Sequences were annotated with PyIR, a Python wrapper for IgBLAST v1.9, and V/J genes and CDR3 were assigned using IMGT germline references. Any read was removed if the V/J assignment was weak (E-value above 1e-6), the CDR3 was missing, or the read contained stop codons, out-of-frame junctions, or ambiguous translated residues. V3J clonotypes were defined by identical inferred V gene, J gene, and CDR3 amino acid sequence. To compute the percentage overlap between repertoires, the number of shared unique clonotypes was divided by the size of the smaller repertoire. Three approaches were used to assess repertoire richness: RTK rarefaction, the Chao1 estimator, and Recon v2.1 estimates of unobserved clonotypes. Generation probabilities were computed with OLGA for all TCRbeta clonotypes obtained by the gDNA method from a few donors. TCRdb limited this immuneACCESS table to in-frame rearrangements with V and J called. A share of clones is missing; checked studies link under half to unresolved V genes, and the rest is unexplained. V and J calls and clone size come straight from that table; D and trimming were deduced from the DNA. Here the sample has 2 million to 2.5 million clones; less than 95% occur a single time. Of the sample, 0.37% falls within the top ten clones.

The donors were healthy, HIV-negative adults who had no recently reported acute infections or vaccinations. Every donor was a Caucasian adult living in Nashville, Tennessee, USA. CD4+ T cells were enriched by magnetic negative selection, after which naive cells were positively selected on CD45RA and the negative fraction was taken as the memory subset. Blood was obtained by leukapheresis, after which PBMCs were separated by Ficoll-Histopaque density gradient centrifugation and cryopreserved in liquid nitrogen vapor phase. Analytical flow cytometry was used to check the purity and quantity of every magnetically sorted T cell population. Genomic DNA was isolated from each sorted fraction and quantified by UV absorbance on a Nanodrop 2000c.

The V gene is TRBV7-6 and the J gene is TRBJ2-2, with TRBD1 identical over 8 junction bases. The sequencing sample was made of naive CD4+ T cells from PBMCs. The cell subset or site label, read with the paper, signifies: CD45RA+ positively selected. This TCR was recovered from a man in his late teens or twenties in good health. Some clones in this sample may be carry-over from other donors' samples. The CDR3 protein is CASSPRQGSSTGELFF. The nucleotides are TGTGCCAGCAGCCCCCGACAGGGGTCGAGCACCGGGGAGCTGTTTTTT. When the CDR3 is completed using the reference TRBV7-6 and TRBJ2-2 genes on either side, the full variable domain is GAGVSQSPRYKVTKRGQDVALRCDPISGHVSLYWYRQALGQGPEFLTYFNYEAQQDKSGLPNDRFSAERPEGSISTLTIQRTEQRDSAMYRCASSPRQGSSTGELFFGEGSRLTVL.